The clone carrying this T cell receptor beta chain showed up just a few times. Its specificity is unknown. This entry comes from a study of beta chain features in type 1 diabetes. Findings and limits, study-wide: TCRB CDR3s from Type 1 diabetes patients were moderately but significantly shorter in all four CD4+ subsets.

Sequenced material consisted of expressed TCRB transcripts (all of the isolated RNA was reverse transcribed). Repertoires were generated with immunoSEQ multiplex PCR, while TCRdb's copy carries only in-frame clones and drops some. The data show about 120,000 clones, 16% seen once. Germline-derived CDR1 and CDR2 are SQVTM and ANQGSEA. The V gene lost 4 bases and the J gene lost 3 bases, with 17 bases spanning the gap. CDR3 length: 15 residues. This chain connects TRBV29-1 to TRBJ2-3, with D perhaps TRBD2 (7 bases). This receptor was taken from a young man with type 1 diabetes. The sequenced material came from central memory CD4+ T cells from blood. This CDR3 is CSVGGGAGRTDTQYF. The CDR3 DNA reads TGCAGCGTTGGAGGGGGGGCAGGGAGGACAGATACGCAGTATTTT.